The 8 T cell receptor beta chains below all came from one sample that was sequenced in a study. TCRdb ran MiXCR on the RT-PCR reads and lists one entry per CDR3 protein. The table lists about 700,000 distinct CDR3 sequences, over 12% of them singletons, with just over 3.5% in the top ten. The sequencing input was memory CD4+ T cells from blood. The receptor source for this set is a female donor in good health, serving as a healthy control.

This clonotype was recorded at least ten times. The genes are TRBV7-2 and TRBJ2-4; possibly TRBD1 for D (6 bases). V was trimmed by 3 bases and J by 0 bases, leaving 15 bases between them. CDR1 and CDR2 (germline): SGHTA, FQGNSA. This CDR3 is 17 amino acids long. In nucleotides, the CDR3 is TGTGCCAGCAGCTTGATACTGGACAGCCCAGCCAAAAACATTCAGTACTTC. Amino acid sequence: CASSLILDSPAKNIQYF.

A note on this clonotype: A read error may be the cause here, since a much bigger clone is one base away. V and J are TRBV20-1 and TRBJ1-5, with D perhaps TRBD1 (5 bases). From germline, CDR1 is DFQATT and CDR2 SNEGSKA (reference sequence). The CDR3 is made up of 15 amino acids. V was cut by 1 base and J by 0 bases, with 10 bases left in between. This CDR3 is CSARADSYSNQPQHF. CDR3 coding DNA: TGCAGTGCTAGAGCAGACAGCTATAGCAATCAGCCCCAGCATTTT.

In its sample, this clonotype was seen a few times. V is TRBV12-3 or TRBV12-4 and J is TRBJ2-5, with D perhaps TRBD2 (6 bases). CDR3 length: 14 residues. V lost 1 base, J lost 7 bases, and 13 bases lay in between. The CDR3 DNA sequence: TGTGCCAGCAGTTTAGAACTAGCCCGCGGGACCCAGTACTTC. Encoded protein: CASSLELARGTQYF.

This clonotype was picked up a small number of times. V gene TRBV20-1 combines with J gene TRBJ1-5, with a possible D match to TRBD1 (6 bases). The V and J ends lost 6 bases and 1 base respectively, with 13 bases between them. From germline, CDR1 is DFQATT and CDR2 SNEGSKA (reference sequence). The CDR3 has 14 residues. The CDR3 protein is CSAGGGTSNQPQHF. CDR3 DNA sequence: TGCAGTGCCGGGGGAGGGACAAGCAATCAGCCCCAGCATTTT.

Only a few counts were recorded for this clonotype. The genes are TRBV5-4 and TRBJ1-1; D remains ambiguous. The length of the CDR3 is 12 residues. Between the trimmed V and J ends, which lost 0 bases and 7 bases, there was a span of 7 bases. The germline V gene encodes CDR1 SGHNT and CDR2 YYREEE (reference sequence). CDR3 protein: CASSLELGEAFF. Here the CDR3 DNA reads TGTGCCAGCAGCTTGGAGCTGGGTGAAGCTTTCTTT. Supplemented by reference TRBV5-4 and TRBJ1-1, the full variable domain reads ETGVTQSPTHLIKTRGQQVTLRCSSQSGHNTVSWYQQALGQGPQFIFQYYREEENGRGNFPPRFSGLQFPNYSSELNVNALELDDSALYLCASSLELGEAFFGQGTRLTVV.

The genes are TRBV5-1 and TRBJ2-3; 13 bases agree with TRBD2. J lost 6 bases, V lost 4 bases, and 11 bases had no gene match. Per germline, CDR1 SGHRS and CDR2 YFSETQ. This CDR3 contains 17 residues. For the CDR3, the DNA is TGCGCCAGCAGCAAACCGGGACTAGCGGGATCGGGGGATACGCAGTATTTT. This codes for CASSKPGLAGSGDTQYF. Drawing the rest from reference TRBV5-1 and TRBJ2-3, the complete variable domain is KAGVTQTPRYLIKTRGQQVTLSCSPISGHRSVSWYQQTPGQGLQFLFEYFSETQRNKGNFPGRFSGRQFSNSRSEMNVSTLELGDSALYLCASSKPGLAGSGDTQYFGPGTRLTVL.

This chain's CDR3 is CASSPLPSGRTTYYNEQFF. The CDR3 DNA reads as TGTGCCAGCAGTCCATTACCTAGCGGGAGGACCACCTACTACAATGAGCAGTTCTTC. The gene calls are TRBV28 and TRBJ2-1; 11 positions match TRBD2. Germline assignment: CDR1 MDHEN and CDR2 SYDVKM. Trimming cost V 5 bases and J 3 bases; bases outside gene matches: 15. This CDR3 region has 19 residues.

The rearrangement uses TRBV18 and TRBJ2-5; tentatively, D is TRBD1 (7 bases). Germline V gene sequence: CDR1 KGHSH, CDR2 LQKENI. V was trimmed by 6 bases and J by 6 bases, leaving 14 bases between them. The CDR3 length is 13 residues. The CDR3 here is CASSAGGTQTQYF. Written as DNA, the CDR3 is TGTGCCAGCTCCGCAGGGGGGACCCAGACCCAGTACTTC.